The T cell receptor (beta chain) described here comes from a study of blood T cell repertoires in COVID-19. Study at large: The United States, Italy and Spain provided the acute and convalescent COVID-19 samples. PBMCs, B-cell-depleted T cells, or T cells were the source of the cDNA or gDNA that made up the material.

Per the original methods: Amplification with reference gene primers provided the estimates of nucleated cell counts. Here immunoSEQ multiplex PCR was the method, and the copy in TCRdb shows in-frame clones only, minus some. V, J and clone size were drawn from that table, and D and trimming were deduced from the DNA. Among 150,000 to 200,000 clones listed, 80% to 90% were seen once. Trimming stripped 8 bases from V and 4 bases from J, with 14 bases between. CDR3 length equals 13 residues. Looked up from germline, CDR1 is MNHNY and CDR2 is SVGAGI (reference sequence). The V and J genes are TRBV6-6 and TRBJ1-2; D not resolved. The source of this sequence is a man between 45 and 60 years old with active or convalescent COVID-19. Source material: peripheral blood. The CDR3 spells CASLEGHGYGYTF. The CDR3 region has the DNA TGTGCCAGCCTTGAGGGCCACGGCTATGGCTACACCTTC.